Listed here are 10 T cell receptor beta chains from one sample, sequenced in a study of response to subunit inactivated influenza vaccine. TCRdb ran MiXCR on the RT-PCR reads and lists one entry per CDR3 protein. This table holds approximately 290,000 distinct CDR3 sequences, 20% to 25% found once. The sequences come from PBMCs from blood, collected 21 months after vaccination. These receptors all come from a man between 50 and 75 years old who received an inactivated influenza vaccine.

This clonotype was counted only a few times. V gene TRBV12-3 or TRBV12-4 combines with J gene TRBJ1-5, with 8 bases matching TRBD1. Losses at the gene ends were 6 bases for V and 6 bases for J; bases not matched to a gene: 7. The CDR3 contains 14 residues. CDR3 in DNA: TGTGCCAGCAGGGCAGGGGGCGCGGGTCAGCCCCAGCATTTT. The encoded protein is CASRAGGAGQPQHF.

The genes are TRBV29-1 and TRBJ2-5; the D is unclear. CDR1 and CDR2 from the germline V gene are SQVTM and ANQGSEA. V gave up 7 bases and J gave up 0 bases, with 12 bases separating them. CDR3 length: 13 amino acids. CDR3 DNA sequence: TGCAGCGGTGGACGAATGTACCAAGAGACCCAGTACTTC. Protein sequence: CSGGRMYQETQYF.

As DNA, the CDR3 is TGTGCCAGCAGTGAAGGCGTGAATATCCTGACTTTC. The encoded protein is CASSEGVNILTF. The chain uses TRBV25-1 and TRBJ2-6; no reliable D call. The CDR3 runs 12 residues. CDR1 and CDR2 from the germline V gene are MGHDK and SYGVNS. Trimming shortened V by 2 bases and J by 14 bases, and 10 bases separated the two germline ends.

CDR3 protein: CASSHGLGLGGGEQFF. In DNA form, the CDR3 reads TGTGCCAGCAGCCATGGCTTGGGACTAGGTGGCGGTGAGCAGTTCTTC. The chain joins TRBV3-1 to TRBJ2-1; 8 nucleotides line up with TRBD2. Germline loops: CDR1 LGHDT, CDR2 YNNKEL (reference sequence). The CDR3 length is 16 residues. The junction had 13 bases not matched to a gene; V was cut back by 3 bases and J by 9 bases.

V and J are TRBV18 and TRBJ2-6; weak D call: TRBD1 (6 bases). Deletions cut 5 bases from V and 0 bases from J, with 20 bases between. Per the germline V gene, CDR1 is KGHSH and CDR2 is LQKENI. CDR3 length equals 19 residues. The CDR3 DNA sequence: TGTGCCAGCTCAATCCTTGGGGGCTTAACCCCCTCTGGGGCCAACGTCCTGACTTTC. Residues: CASSILGGLTPSGANVLTF.

A single count supports this clonotype. V gene TRBV3-1 combines with J gene TRBJ2-1, with 12 bases matching TRBD2. The CDR3 contains 17 residues. Trimming took 5 bases from V and 4 from J; bases not matched to a gene: 9. In germline, CDR1 is LGHDT, CDR2 YNNKEL (reference sequence). CDR3 in DNA: TGTGCCAGCAGCATGACTAGCGGGAGCACTTTGTACAATGAGCAGTTCTTC. It yields the protein CASSMTSGSTLYNEQFF.

The chain is built from TRBV7-2 and TRBJ1-6, with D uncertain. Germline V gene data show CDR1 as SGHTA and CDR2 as FQGNSA. V was clipped by 2 bases and J by 7 bases, with 12 bases between them. The CDR3 is 15 residues long. The CDR3: CASSLRSRENSPLHF. The CDR3, as DNA: TGTGCCAGCAGCTTACGTAGTCGGGAGAATTCACCCCTCCACTTT.

Only a few counts were recorded for this clonotype. The V call is TRBV5-6, the J call TRBJ1-6; D unclear. The CDR3 sequence is 13 residues long. The V gene's germline CDR1 is SGHDT and CDR2 YYEEEE. The germline V and J ends were trimmed by 5 bases and 6 bases, with 9 bases remaining between them. CDR3 in amino acids: CASRRQTNSPLHF. The DNA for the CDR3 is TGTGCCAGCAGGCGTCAGACTAATTCACCCCTCCACTTT.

V and J are TRBV4-1 and TRBJ1-2, with D possibly being TRBD1 (5 bases). CDR3 length: 15 amino acids. Germline values: CDR1 MGHRA, CDR2 YSYEKL. V dropped 1 base and J dropped 5 bases, with 14 bases sitting between them. The CDR3 DNA reads TGCGCCAGCAGCCAAGGATTACAGGAGAAATATGGCTACACCTTC. It encodes CASSQGLQEKYGYTF.

This clonotype was found many times. This rearrangement joins TRBV6-2 or TRBV6-3 to TRBJ1-3; a possible D gene is TRBD1 (5 bases). From germline, CDR1 is MNHEY and CDR2 SVGEGT. The length of the CDR3 is 14 residues. The V and J ends lost 7 bases and 0 bases respectively, with 10 bases between them. CDR3 residues: CASTSGLSGNTIYF. CDR3 bases: TGTGCCAGCACCTCGGGACTCTCTGGAAACACCATATATTTT.